The clone carrying this T cell receptor beta chain has a count of ten or more. From RNA transcripts, TCR beta CDR3 regions were amplified. HTBI primers were the set used in a first-round RT-PCR of the TCR CDR3. Using its own MiXCR run on the multiplex PCR reads, TCRdb lists one record per CDR3 protein. This table has about 200,000 distinct CDR3 sequences, 17% appearing once. This sample was included in a study of T cells in Graves' hyperthyroidism and ophthalmopathy. The hyperthyroidism patients had all been newly diagnosed, and their disease duration was under 2 months. Their ages ranged from 18 to 65 years. The V gene's germline CDR1 is SGHAT and CDR2 FQNNGV. Trimming cost V 1 base and J 3 bases, with 16 bases left between them. The CDR3 length is 16 residues.

The rearrangement joins TRBV11-2 to TRBJ2-7, with D possibly matching TRBD1 (5 bases). Sequencing was done on a sample of blood. The receptor comes from a woman aged 45-65 years with Graves' hyperthyroidism. CDR3 DNA sequence: TGTGCCAGCAGCTTAGTCGCAGAGCAAAGGGGCTACGAGCAGTACTTC. Translated: CASSLVAEQRGYEQYF.